A selection of T cell receptor beta chains follows, all from one sample in a study of T cells in Graves' hyperthyroidism and ophthalmopathy. MiXCR, applied by TCRdb to the multiplex PCR reads, yields one record per CDR3 protein. In the table there are roughly 700,000 distinct CDR3 sequences, roughly 17% of which are singletons. Sample: blood. The receptors shown here come from a man aged 45-60 years with Graves' hyperthyroidism. Both conserved end residues are part of each CDR3. D genes are given only for firm matches. Expanded clones are given a class, and other clones once, few, many or no size at all.

v_call	clone_size	j_call	d_call	cdr3_nt	cdr3_aa
TRBV27	-	TRBJ2-3	-	TGTGCCAGCGCTCCCGGGACCACCTTATTCACAGATACGCAGTATTTT	CASAPGTTLFTDTQYF
TRBV6-1	-	TRBJ2-7	TRBD1	TGTGCCAGCAGCTCGCATCAGACAGGGGCTATCTACGAGCAGTACTTC	CASSSHQTGAIYEQYF
TRBV18	few	TRBJ2-7	TRBD2	TGTGCCAGCTCACTTCGACTAGCGGGAGGTAACGAGCAGTACTTC	CASSLRLAGGNEQYF
TRBV2	many	TRBJ2-7	TRBD1	TGTGCCAGCAGTGAAATGCAGGGGGCGGGGGAGCAGTACTTC	CASSEMQGAGEQYF
TRBV19	few	TRBJ2-3	TRBD2	TGTGCCAGTAGTATCGGCGGGAGAACAGATACGCAGTATTTT	CASSIGGRTDTQYF
TRBV6-2/TRBV6-3	many	TRBJ2-1	-	TGTGCCAGCAGTTACTCGATGGCGGGGACCTACAATGAGCAGTTCTTC	CASSYSMAGTYNEQFF
TRBV19	many	TRBJ1-1	-	TGTGCCAGTAGTGGTAATTGGAACACTGAAGCTTTCTTT	CASSGNWNTEAFF
TRBV10-3	-	TRBJ2-3	TRBD2	TGTGCCATCAGTGAGTTCCCTAGCGGAAGCACAGATACGCAGTACTTT	CAISEFPSGSTDTQYF
TRBV12-3/TRBV12-4	many	TRBJ2-1	-	TGTGCCAGCAGTTTAACGGAGTCCGACAATGAGCAGTTCTTC	CASSLTESDNEQFF
TRBV19	many	TRBJ2-7	TRBD1	TGTGCCAGTAGTATATGGACAGGGGCCGAACTACACGAGCAGTACTTC	CASSIWTGAELHEQYF
TRBV13	-	TRBJ2-2	-	TGTGCCAGCAGCGCAAACAGGGCCCGCGTGGGGACCGGGGAGCTGTTTTTT	CASSANRARVGTGELFF
TRBV2	many	TRBJ1-1	TRBD1	TGTGCCAGCATTAGTGGGACAGAAAAAGCTTTCTTT	CASISGTEKAFF
TRBV28	-	TRBJ2-1	-	TGTGCCAGCAGTTTACCCAGAAATGAGCAGGTCTTC	CASSLPRNEQVF
TRBV28	many	TRBJ1-2	TRBD1	TGTGCCAGCAGTGGTAACGGACAGGGCCCATACTATGGCTACACCTTC	CASSGNGQGPYYGYTF
TRBV4-1	many	TRBJ2-7	TRBD1	TGCGCCAGCAGCCAAGCATGGACAGGTCCCTACGAGCAGTACTTC	CASSQAWTGPYEQYF
TRBV9	-	TRBJ2-2	-	TGTCCCAGCAGCGTAATGTTCACCGGGGAGCTGTTTTTT	CPSSVMFTGELFF
TRBV11-2	many	TRBJ2-7	TRBD2	TGTGCCAGCAGCTTAGATACGGGAGGATTCCTCAGATACGAGCAGTACTTC	CASSLDTGGFLRYEQYF
TRBV7-2	-	TRBJ2-5	-	TGTGCCAGCAGCTTAGGGGGTATTCAGGACGGTGGGCAAGAGACCCAGTACTTC	CASSLGGIQDGGQETQYF
TRBV28	many	TRBJ2-7	TRBD2	TGTGCCAGCAGTCCGGGACTAGCGGGGCTTTGGGAGCAGTACTTC	CASSPGLAGLWEQYF
TRBV5-1	few	TRBJ2-3	TRBD2	TGCGCCAGCAGTCTTAGCGGGAGGGCCGTGCTGGATACGCAGTATTTT	CASSLSGRAVLDTQYF
TRBV18	many	TRBJ2-7	TRBD2	TGTGCCAGCTCACCACAACATCAAATGACTAGCGGGAGTTACGAGCAGTACTTC	CASSPQHQMTSGSYEQYF
TRBV5-1	-	TRBJ2-1	-	TGCGCCAGCACCGAAAACCCTAGCGACAGCTACAATGAGCAGTTCTTC	CASTENPSDSYNEQFF
TRBV28	many	TRBJ2-1	-	TGTGCCAGCAGTTTCGCGGGAACCTACAATGAGCAGTTCTTC	CASSFAGTYNEQFF
TRBV29-1	-	TRBJ2-7	-	TGCAGCGTGGAGGGGGGGGCCGCCTACGAGCAGTACTTC	CSVEGGAAYEQYF
TRBV10-3	-	TRBJ1-2	-	TGTGCCATCAGTGAGGGCCCGGGACGGTTTACCGGCTACACCTTC	CAISEGPGRFTGYTF
TRBV6-2/TRBV6-3	few	TRBJ2-5	-	TGTGCCAGCAAAAGGCCTCTGTACCAAGAGACCCAGTACTTC	CASKRPLYQETQYF
TRBV2	many	TRBJ2-1	-	TGTGCCAGCAGTGAAGCGCGGGTAGCCTTCTACAATGAGCAGTTCTTC	CASSEARVAFYNEQFF
TRBV13	-	TRBJ2-1	TRBD2	TGTGCCAGCAGCCCTCGGTCTACGGGACTAGCGGGCTATTACAATGAGCAGTTCTTC	CASSPRSTGLAGYYNEQFF